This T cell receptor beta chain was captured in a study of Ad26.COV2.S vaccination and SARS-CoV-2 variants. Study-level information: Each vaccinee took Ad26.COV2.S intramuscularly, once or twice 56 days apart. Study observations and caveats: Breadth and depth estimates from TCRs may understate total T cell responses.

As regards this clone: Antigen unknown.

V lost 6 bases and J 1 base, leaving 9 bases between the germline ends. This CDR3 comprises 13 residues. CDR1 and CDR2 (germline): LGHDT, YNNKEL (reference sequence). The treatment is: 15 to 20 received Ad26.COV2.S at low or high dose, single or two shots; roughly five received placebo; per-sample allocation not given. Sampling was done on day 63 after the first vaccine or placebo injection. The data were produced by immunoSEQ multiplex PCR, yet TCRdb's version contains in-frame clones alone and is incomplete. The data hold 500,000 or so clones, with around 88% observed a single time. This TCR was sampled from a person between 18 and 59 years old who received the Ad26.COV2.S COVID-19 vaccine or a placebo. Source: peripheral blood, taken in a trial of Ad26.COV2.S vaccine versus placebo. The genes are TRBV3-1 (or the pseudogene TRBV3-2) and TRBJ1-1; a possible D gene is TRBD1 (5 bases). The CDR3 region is CASSRGPNTEAFF. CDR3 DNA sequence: TGTGCCAGCAGTCGGGGCCCGAACACTGAAGCTTTCTTT.